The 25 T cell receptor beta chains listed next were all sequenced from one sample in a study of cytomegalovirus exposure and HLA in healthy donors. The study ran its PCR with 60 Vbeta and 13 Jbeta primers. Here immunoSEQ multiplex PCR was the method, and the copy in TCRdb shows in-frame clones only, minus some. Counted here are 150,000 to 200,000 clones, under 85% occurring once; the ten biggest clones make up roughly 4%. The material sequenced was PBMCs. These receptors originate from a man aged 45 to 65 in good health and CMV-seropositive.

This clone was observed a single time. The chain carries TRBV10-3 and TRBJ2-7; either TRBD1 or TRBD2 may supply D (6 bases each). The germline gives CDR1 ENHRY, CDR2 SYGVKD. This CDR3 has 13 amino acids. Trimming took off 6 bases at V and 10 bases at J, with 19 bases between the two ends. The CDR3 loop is CAISEGVGGNQYF. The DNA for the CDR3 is TGTGCCATCAGCGAGGGGGTCGGAGGGAACCAGTACTTC.

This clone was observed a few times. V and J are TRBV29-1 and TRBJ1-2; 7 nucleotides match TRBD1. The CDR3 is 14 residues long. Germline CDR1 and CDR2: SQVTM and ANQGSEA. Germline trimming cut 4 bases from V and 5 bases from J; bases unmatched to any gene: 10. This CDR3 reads CSVAGGEGDYGYTF. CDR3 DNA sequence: TGCAGCGTTGCAGGGGGAGAAGGGGATTATGGCTACACCTTC.

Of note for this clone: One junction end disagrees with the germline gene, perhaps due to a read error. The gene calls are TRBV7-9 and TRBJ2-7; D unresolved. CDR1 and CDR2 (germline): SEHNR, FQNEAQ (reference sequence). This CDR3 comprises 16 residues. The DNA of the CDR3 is TGTTCCAGCAGCTCCCAAGGCAGCTTAATCGGGTACGAGCAGTACTTC. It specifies CSSSSQGSLIGYEQYF.

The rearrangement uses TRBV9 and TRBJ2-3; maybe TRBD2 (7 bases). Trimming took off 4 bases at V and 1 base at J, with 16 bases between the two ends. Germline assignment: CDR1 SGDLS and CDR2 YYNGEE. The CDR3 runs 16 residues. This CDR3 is CASSPLGGAGTDTQYF. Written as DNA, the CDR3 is TGTGCCAGCAGCCCCTTGGGGGGGGCCGGCACAGATACGCAGTATTTT.

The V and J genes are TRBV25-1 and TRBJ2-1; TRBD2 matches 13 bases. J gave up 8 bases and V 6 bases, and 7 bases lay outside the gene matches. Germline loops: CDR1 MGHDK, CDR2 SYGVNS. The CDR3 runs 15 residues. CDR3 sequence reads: CASSPGLAGKHEQFF. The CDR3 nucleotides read TGTGCCAGCAGCCCGGGACTAGCGGGAAAACATGAGCAGTTCTTC.

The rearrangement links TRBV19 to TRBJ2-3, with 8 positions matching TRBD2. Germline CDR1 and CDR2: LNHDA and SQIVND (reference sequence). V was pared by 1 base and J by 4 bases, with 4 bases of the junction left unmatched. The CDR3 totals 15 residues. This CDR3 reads CASSIGSGRSDTQYF. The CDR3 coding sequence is TGTGCCAGTAGTATAGGGAGCGGGAGATCAGATACGCAGTATTTT.

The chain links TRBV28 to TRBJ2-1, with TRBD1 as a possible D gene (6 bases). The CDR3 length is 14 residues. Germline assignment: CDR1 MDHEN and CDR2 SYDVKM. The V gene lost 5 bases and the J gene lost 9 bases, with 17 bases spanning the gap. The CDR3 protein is CASSPLQGQGEQFF. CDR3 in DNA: TGTGCCAGCAGTCCCCTCCAGGGACAAGGTGAGCAGTTCTTC.

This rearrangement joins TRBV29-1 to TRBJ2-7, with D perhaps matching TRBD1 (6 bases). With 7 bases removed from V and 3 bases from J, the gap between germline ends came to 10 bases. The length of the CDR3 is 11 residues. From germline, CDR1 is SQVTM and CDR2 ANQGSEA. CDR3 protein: CSGGQNYEQYF. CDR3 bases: TGCAGCGGGGGACAAAACTACGAGCAGTACTTC.

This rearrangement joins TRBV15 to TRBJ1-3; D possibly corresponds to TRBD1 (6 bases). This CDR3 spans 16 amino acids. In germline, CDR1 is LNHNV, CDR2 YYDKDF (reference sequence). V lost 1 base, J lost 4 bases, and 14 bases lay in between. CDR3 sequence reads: CATSRGAAGQGNTIYF. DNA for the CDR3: TGTGCCACCAGCAGAGGCGCAGCAGGACAGGGAAACACCATATATTTT.

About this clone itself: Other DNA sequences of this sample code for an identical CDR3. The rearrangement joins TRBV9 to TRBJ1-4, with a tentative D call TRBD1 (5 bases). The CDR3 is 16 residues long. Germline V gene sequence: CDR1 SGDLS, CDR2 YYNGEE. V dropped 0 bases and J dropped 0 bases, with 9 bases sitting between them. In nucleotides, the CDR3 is TGTGCCAGCAGCGTAGCCGGGGGTGCAACTAATGAAAAACTGTTTTTT. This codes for CASSVAGGATNEKLFF. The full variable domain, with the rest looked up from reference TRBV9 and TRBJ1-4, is DSGVTQTPKHLITATGQRVTLRCSPRSGDLSVYWYQQSLDQGLQFLIQYYNGEERAKGNILERFSAQQFPDLHSELNLSSLELGDSALYFCASSVAGGATNEKLFFGSGTQLSVL.

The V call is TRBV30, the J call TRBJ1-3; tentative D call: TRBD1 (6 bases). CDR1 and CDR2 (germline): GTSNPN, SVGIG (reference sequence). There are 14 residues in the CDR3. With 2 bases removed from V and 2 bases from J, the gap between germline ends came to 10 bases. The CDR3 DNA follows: TGTGCCTGGAGTAGGGGGACAACTGGAAACACCATATATTTT. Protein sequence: CAWSRGTTGNTIYF.

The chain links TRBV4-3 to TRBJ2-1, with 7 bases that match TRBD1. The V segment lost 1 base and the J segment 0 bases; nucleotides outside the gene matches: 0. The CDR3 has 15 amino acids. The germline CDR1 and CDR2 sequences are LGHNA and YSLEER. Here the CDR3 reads CASSQGQGSYNEQFF. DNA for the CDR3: TGCGCCAGCAGCCAAGGACAGGGCTCCTACAATGAGCAGTTCTTC.

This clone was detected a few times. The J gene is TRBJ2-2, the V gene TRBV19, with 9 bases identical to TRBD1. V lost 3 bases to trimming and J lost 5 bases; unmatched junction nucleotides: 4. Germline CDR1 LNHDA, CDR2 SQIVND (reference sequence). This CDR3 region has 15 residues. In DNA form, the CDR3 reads TGTGCCAGTAGTATCAGTGGACAGGGGACCGGGGAGCTGTTTTTT. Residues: CASSISGQGTGELFF.

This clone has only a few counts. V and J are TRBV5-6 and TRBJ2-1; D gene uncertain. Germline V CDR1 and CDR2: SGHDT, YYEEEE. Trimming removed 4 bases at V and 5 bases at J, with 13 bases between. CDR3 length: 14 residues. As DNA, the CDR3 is TGTGCCAGCAGCCGGGTCAGCCCGAACAATGAGCAGTTCTTC. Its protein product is CASSRVSPNNEQFF.

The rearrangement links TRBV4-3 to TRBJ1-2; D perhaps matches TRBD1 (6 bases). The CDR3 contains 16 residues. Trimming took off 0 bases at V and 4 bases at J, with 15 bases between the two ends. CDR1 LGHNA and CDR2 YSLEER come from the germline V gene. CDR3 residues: CASSQDWNRDVYGYTF. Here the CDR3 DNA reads TGCGCCAGCAGCCAAGATTGGAACAGGGATGTCTATGGCTACACCTTC.

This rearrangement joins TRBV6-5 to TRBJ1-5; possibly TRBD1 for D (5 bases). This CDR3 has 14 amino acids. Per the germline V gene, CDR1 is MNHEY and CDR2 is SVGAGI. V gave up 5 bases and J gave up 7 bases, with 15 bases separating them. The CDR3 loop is CASSDRQGYQPQHF. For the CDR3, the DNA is TGTGCCAGCAGTGATCGGCAGGGCTACCAGCCCCAGCATTTT.

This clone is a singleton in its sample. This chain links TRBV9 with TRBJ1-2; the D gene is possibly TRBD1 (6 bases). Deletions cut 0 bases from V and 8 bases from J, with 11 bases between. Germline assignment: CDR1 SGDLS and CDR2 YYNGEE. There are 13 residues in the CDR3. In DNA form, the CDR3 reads TGTGCCAGCAGCGTAGACAGGGAAGGAGGCTACACCTTC. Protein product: CASSVDREGGYTF.

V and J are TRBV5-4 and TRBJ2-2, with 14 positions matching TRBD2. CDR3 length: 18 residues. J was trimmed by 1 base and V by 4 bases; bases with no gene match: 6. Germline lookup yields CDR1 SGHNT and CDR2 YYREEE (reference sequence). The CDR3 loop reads CASSPRLAGGLNTGELFF. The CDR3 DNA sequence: TGTGCCAGCAGCCCACGACTAGCGGGAGGGCTGAACACCGGGGAGCTGTTTTTT.

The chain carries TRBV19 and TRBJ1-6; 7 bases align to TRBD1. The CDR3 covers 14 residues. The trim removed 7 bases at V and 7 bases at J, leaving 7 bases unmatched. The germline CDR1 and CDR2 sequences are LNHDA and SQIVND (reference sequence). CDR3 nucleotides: TGTGCCAGTAAGCTGGGACAGAGCAATTCACCCCTCCACTTT. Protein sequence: CASKLGQSNSPLHF.

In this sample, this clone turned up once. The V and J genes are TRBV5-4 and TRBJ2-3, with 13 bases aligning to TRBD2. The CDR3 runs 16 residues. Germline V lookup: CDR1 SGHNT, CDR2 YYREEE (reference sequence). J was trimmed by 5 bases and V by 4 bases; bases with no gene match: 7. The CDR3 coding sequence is TGTGCCAGCAGCCGGACTAGCGGGGGTCTGTTAGATACGCAGTATTTT. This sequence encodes CASSRTSGGLLDTQYF.

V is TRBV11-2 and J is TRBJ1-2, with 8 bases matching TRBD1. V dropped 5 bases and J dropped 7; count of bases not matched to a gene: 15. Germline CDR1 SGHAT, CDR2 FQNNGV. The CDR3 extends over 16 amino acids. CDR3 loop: CASSPTSSGTGVGYTF. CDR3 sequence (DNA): TGTGCCAGCAGCCCCACATCTTCCGGGACAGGCGTTGGCTACACCTTC.

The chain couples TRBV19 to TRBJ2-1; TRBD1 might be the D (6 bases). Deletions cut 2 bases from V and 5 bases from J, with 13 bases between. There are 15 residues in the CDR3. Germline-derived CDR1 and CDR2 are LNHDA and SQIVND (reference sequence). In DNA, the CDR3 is TGTGCCAGTAGTATATGGGGGCCCGGAGACAATGAGCAGTTCTTC. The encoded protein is CASSIWGPGDNEQFF.

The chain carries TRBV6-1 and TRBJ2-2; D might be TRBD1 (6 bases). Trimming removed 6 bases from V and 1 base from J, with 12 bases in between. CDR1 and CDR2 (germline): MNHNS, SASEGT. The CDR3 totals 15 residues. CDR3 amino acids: CASSRQALNTGELFF. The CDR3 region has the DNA TGTGCCAGCAGCAGACAGGCTTTGAACACCGGGGAGCTGTTTTTT.

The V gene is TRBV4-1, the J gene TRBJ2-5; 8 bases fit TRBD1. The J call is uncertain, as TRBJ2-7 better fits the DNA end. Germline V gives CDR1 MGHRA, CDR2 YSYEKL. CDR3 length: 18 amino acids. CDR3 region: CASSLLTTGGSASYEQYF. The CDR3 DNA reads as TGCGCCAGCAGCCTTCTCACAACAGGGGGGTCGGCCTCCTACGAGCAGTACTTC.

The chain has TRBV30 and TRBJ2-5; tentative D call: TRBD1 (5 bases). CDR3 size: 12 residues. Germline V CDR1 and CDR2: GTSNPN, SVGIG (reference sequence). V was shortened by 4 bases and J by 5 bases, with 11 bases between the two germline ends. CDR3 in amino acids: CAWNAAGETQYF. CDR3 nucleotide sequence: TGTGCCTGGAACGCGGCAGGGGAGACCCAGTACTTC.